Below are 13 T cell receptor beta chains sequenced from a single sample in a study of OX40 agonist ivuxolimab in advanced cancers. Sequencing was performed with immunoSEQ multiplex PCR; in TCRdb, only in-frame clones are kept and a portion is missing. The sample lists about 68,000 clones; 83% were seen once. The source was CD4+ or CD8+ T cells sorted from blood, collected in a trial of the OX40 agonist ivuxolimab. These receptors were obtained from an adult with an advanced solid tumor such as melanoma, head and neck, liver or kidney cancer.

The sample holds one count of this clone. The gene calls are TRBV7-2 and TRBJ2-7, with D perhaps TRBD1 or TRBD2 (5 bases each). The CDR3 contains 15 residues. Germline V lookup: CDR1 SGHTA, CDR2 FQGNSA. Trimming removed 1 base from V and 2 bases from J, with 12 bases in between. The CDR3 region is CASSLGRGSTYEQYF. DNA of the CDR3: TGTGCCAGCAGCTTAGGCCGGGGCTCAACCTACGAGCAGTACTTC.

The chain has TRBV9 and TRBJ2-1, with D tentatively TRBD2 (5 bases). Germline V CDR1 and CDR2: SGDLS, YYNGEE. The CDR3 runs 14 residues. Trimming stripped 3 bases from V and 9 bases from J, with 16 bases between. Written as DNA, the CDR3 is TGTGCCAGCAGCGACGGCGGCCGGGGAGCTGAGCAGTTCTTC. It translates to CASSDGGRGAEQFF.

The chain employs TRBV11-2 and TRBJ1-5; D unresolved. In germline, CDR1 is SGHAT, CDR2 FQNNGV. V gave up 4 bases and J gave up 2 bases, with 9 bases separating them. The CDR3 has 14 amino acids. In DNA, the CDR3 is TGTGCCAGCAGCTCCACCGATGGCAATCAGCCCCAGCATTTT. Translated, it gives CASSSTDGNQPQHF. Together with reference TRBV11-2 and TRBJ1-5, the CDR3 gives the full variable domain: EAGVAQSPRYKIIEKRQSVAFWCNPISGHATLYWYQQILGQGPKLLIQFQNNGVVDDSQLPKDRFSAERLKGVDSTLKIQPAKLEDSAVYLCASSSTDGNQPQHFGDGTRLSIL.

The chain recombines TRBV18 with TRBJ1-2; 7 nucleotides line up with TRBD1. Trimming cost V 6 bases and J 2 bases; bases outside gene matches: 3. The CDR3 runs to 13 residues. The germline V gene has CDR1 KGHSH and CDR2 LQKENI. The CDR3 is CASSPGQNYGYTF. The CDR3, as DNA: TGTGCCAGCTCCCCGGGACAGAACTATGGCTACACCTTC.

The V gene is TRBV11-1, the J gene TRBJ2-3; maybe TRBD2 (5 bases). V shed 2 bases and J shed 6 bases, with 21 bases lying between them. CDR1 and CDR2 (germline): SGHAT, FQDESV (reference sequence). The CDR3 runs 17 residues. The CDR3 nucleotides are TGTGCCAGCAGCTTATCTAGAGTGGCTAGCATGGCGGATACGCAGTATTTT. Its protein is CASSLSRVASMADTQYF.

The rearrangement joins TRBV6-6 to TRBJ2-2, with a possible D match to TRBD1 (5 bases). This CDR3 comprises 13 residues. V was clipped by 4 bases and J by 6 bases, with 9 bases between them. CDR1 and CDR2 (germline): MNHNY, SVGAGI (reference sequence). In DNA form, the CDR3 reads TGTGCCAGCAGTTTTCAGGGCGCCGGGGAGCTGTTTTTT. Translation gives CASSFQGAGELFF.

This chain joins TRBV4-2 and TRBJ2-7, with 7 positions matching TRBD2. Germline V gene sequence: CDR1 LGHNA, CDR2 YNFKEQ. V lost 3 bases, J lost 3 bases, and 14 bases stayed unmatched. The CDR3 has 17 amino acids. Here the CDR3 DNA reads TGTGCCAGCAGCCACCCCCCGGGTGGGGGGGTGATCTACGAGCAGTACTTC. It translates to CASSHPPGGGVIYEQYF.

The chain links TRBV30 to TRBJ2-7; D call uncertain. This CDR3 has 14 amino acids. Germline V lookup: CDR1 GTSNPN, CDR2 SVGIG (reference sequence). V dropped 5 bases and J dropped 3 bases, with 17 bases sitting between them. CDR3 sequence: CAWAPKFGYYEQYF. The CDR3 bases are TGTGCCTGGGCTCCTAAGTTCGGCTACTACGAGCAGTACTTC.

The rearrangement uses TRBV6-5 and TRBJ2-7; TRBD2 agrees at 9 bases. V dropped 7 bases and J dropped 4; count of bases not matched to a gene: 8. Germline loops: CDR1 MNHEY, CDR2 SVGAGI. There are 14 residues in the CDR3. The CDR3 coding sequence is TGTGCCAGCAATAAAGCGGGGGGCGGGTACGAGCAGTACTTC. Translating gives CASNKAGGGYEQYF.

V is TRBV28 and J is TRBJ1-3; D remains ambiguous. Per the germline V gene, CDR1 is MDHEN and CDR2 is SYDVKM. CDR3 length: 17 residues. V was clipped by 6 bases and J by 5 bases, with 23 bases between them. The CDR3 protein is CASSPGDGLGFRNTIYF. The CDR3 DNA reads as TGTGCCAGCAGCCCCGGCGACGGCCTTGGGTTTAGAAACACCATATATTTT. Based on the CDR3 plus reference TRBV28 and TRBJ1-3, the full variable domain is DVKVTQSSRYLVKRTGEKVFLECVQDMDHENMFWYRQDPGLGLRLIYFSYDVKMKEKGDIPEGYSVSREKKERFSLILESASTNQTSMYLCASSPGDGLGFRNTIYFGEGSWLTVV.

The chain joins TRBV2 to TRBJ1-2; tentatively, D is TRBD1 (6 bases). V lost 3 bases and J lost 7, with 15 bases in between. This CDR3 has 14 amino acids. Looked up from germline, CDR1 is SNHLY and CDR2 is FYNNEI. The DNA of the CDR3 is TGTGCCAGCAGTGAGGGCAGGGGAGCCGTTGGCTACACCTTC. Amino acids: CASSEGRGAVGYTF.

The chain recombines TRBV2 with TRBJ2-1; the D gene is possibly TRBD1 (5 bases). The CDR3 loop spans 15 amino acids. V shed 1 base and J shed 5 bases, with 12 bases lying between them. The germline V gene encodes CDR1 SNHLY and CDR2 FYNNEI. The chain's CDR3 is CASSEGTLGHNEQFF. CDR3 bases: TGTGCCAGCAGTGAAGGGACCCTGGGGCACAATGAGCAGTTCTTC.

This chain connects TRBV19 to TRBJ2-7; 7 bases line up with TRBD1. Losses at the gene ends were 9 bases for V and 1 base for J; bases not matched to a gene: 12. The germline gives CDR1 LNHDA, CDR2 SQIVND (reference sequence). This CDR3 is 15 amino acids long. In nucleotides, the CDR3 is TGTGCCAGCTCGCCCGGGGACAGTAGATCCTACGAGCAGTACTTC. Its protein is CASSPGDSRSYEQYF.